These T cell receptor beta chains were read from a single sample in a study of cytomegalovirus exposure and HLA in healthy donors. TCRdb's copy holds only in-frame clones and misses some; the assay was immunoSEQ multiplex PCR. The sample has approximately 100,000 clones; 74% are singletons. The sample taken for sequencing was PBMCs. These receptors originate from a man aged 45-60 years in good health and CMV-seropositive. CDR3s include the opening cysteine and the closing phenylalanine or tryptophan. D genes are given only for firm matches. The listing skips clone size in some rows; elsewhere it reads once, few, many or a size class.

D: .
V: TRBV20-1
size: .
J: TRBJ2-3
CDR3: CSASVLDTQYF
DNA: TGCAGTGCTAGTGTACTAGATACGCAGTATTTT

D: .
V: TRBV5-6
size: .
J: TRBJ2-5
CDR3: CASSLDSTYQETQYF
DNA: TGTGCCAGCAGCTTGGACTCTACGTACCAAGAGACCCAGTACTTC

D: .
V: TRBV7-8
size: few
J: TRBJ1-5
CDR3: CASSLAGGRAGSYQPQHF
DNA: TGTGCCAGCAGCTTAGCGGGAGGTAGGGCAGGTAGCTATCAGCCCCAGCATTTT

D: .
V: TRBV7-5
size: few
J: TRBJ1-2
CDR3: CATPPGDGGYTF
DNA: TGTGCCACCCCCCCGGGGGACGGTGGCTACACCTTC

D: TRBD2
V: TRBV4-1
size: .
J: TRBJ2-5
CDR3: CASSQRLALGETQYF
DNA: TGCGCCAGCAGCCAAAGACTAGCGTTAGGAGAGACCCAGTACTTC

D: .
V: TRBV10-3
size: few
J: TRBJ1-4
CDR3: CATGGVGRRGEKLFF
DNA: TGTGCCACCGGAGGAGTGGGGAGGAGGGGTGAAAAACTGTTTTTT

D: TRBD1
V: TRBV30
size: .
J: TRBJ2-7
CDR3: CAWSKGGYRGLEQYF
DNA: TGTGCCTGGAGTAAAGGGGGGTACAGGGGGCTCGAGCAGTACTTC

D: .
V: TRBV23-1
size: .
J: TRBJ1-1
CDR3: CASSQSIWLQGEVNTEAFF
DNA: TGCGCCAGCAGTCAATCGATCTGGTTACAGGGAGAAGTGAACACTGAAGCTTTCTTT

D: .
V: TRBV15
size: .
J: TRBJ1-2
CDR3: CATSRGKGAHGYTF
DNA: TGTGCCACCAGCAGAGGAAAAGGGGCGCATGGCTACACCTTC

D: .
V: TRBV15
size: .
J: TRBJ2-7
CDR3: CATSRGTPYEQYF
DNA: TGTGCCACCAGCAGAGGGACACCCTACGAGCAGTACTTC

D: TRBD1
V: TRBV11-2
size: .
J: TRBJ1-2
CDR3: CASSLEQGDYGYTF
DNA: TGTGCCAGCAGCTTAGAACAGGGGGACTATGGCTACACCTTC

D: .
V: TRBV19
size: .
J: TRBJ1-5
CDR3: CASSPGGRGNQPQHF
DNA: TGTGCCAGCAGCCCCGGTGGCAGGGGCAATCAGCCCCAGCATTTT

D: .
V: TRBV7-2
size: .
J: TRBJ2-5
CDR3: CASSFIRGIETQYF
DNA: TGTGCCAGCAGCTTCATCCGGGGTATAGAGACCCAGTACTTC

D: TRBD1
V: TRBV6-1
size: .
J: TRBJ1-1
CDR3: CASSVERKGATEAFF
DNA: TGTGCCAGCAGTGTCGAACGTAAGGGGGCGACTGAAGCTTTCTTT

D: .
V: TRBV2
size: .
J: TRBJ1-6
CDR3: CASSQGITYNSPLHF
DNA: TGTGCCAGTAGCCAAGGAATTACCTATAATTCACCCCTCCACTTT

D: .
V: TRBV7-2
size: .
J: TRBJ2-1
CDR3: CASSLGMISGNEQFF
DNA: TGTGCCAGCAGCTTAGGGATGATTAGCGGCAATGAGCAGTTCTTC

D: TRBD1
V: TRBV7-3
size: .
J: TRBJ1-2
CDR3: CASSLGGQGAEGYTF
DNA: TGTGCCAGCAGCTTAGGGGGACAGGGGGCTGAGGGCTACACCTTC

D: .
V: TRBV12-2
size: .
J: TRBJ2-7
CDR3: CASRPSTVSYEQYF
DNA: TGTGCAAGTCGCCCTTCGACAGTATCCTACGAGCAGTACTTC

D: TRBD1
V: TRBV11-2
size: .
J: TRBJ2-7
CDR3: CASSPVNRGQGLTYEQYF
DNA: TGTGCCAGCAGCCCCGTGAATAGGGGGCAGGGCCTCACCTACGAGCAGTACTTC

D: .
V: TRBV7-2
size: few
J: TRBJ2-2
CDR3: CASGPPAAGELFF
DNA: TGTGCCAGCGGCCCACCGGCGGCCGGGGAGCTGTTTTTT

D: TRBD1
V: TRBV7-2
size: once
J: TRBJ1-1
CDR3: CASSADRAAPYMNTEAFF
DNA: TGTGCCAGCAGCGCCGACAGGGCCGCCCCGTACATGAACACTGAAGCTTTCTTT

D: .
V: TRBV9
size: few
J: TRBJ2-3
CDR3: CASSGRDFRSSTDTQYF
DNA: TGTGCCAGCAGCGGGAGGGACTTCCGAAGTAGCACAGATACGCAGTATTTT

D: .
V: TRBV9
size: .
J: TRBJ2-1
CDR3: CASSVQSQNSYNEQFF
DNA: TGTGCCAGCAGCGTACAATCACAGAACTCCTACAATGAGCAGTTCTTC

D: TRBD2
V: TRBV4-2
size: .
J: TRBJ2-5
CDR3: CASSRTSGSRETQYF
DNA: TGTGCCAGCAGCCGGACTAGCGGGAGTCGAGAGACCCAGTACTTC

D: TRBD1
V: TRBV6-1
size: .
J: TRBJ1-2
CDR3: CASSRVRGPDYGYTF
DNA: TGTGCCAGCAGTCGAGTCAGGGGGCCGGACTATGGCTACACCTTC

D: .
V: TRBV2
size: .
J: TRBJ1-2
CDR3: CASSEEAGSLSGYTF
DNA: TGTGCCAGCAGTGAAGAGGCAGGGTCCCTATCTGGCTACACCTTC

D: .
V: TRBV19
size: few
J: TRBJ2-6
CDR3: CASSISEAGLGANVLTF
DNA: TGTGCCAGTAGTATTAGCGAGGCGGGACTTGGGGCCAACGTCCTGACTTTC

D: TRBD1
V: TRBV6-5
size: .
J: TRBJ2-7
CDR3: CASSYGTGDLTYEQYF
DNA: TGTGCCAGCAGTTACGGGACAGGGGACCTGACCTACGAGCAGTACTTC

D: .
V: TRBV13
size: once
J: TRBJ1-2
CDR3: CASNRENYGYTF
DNA: TGTGCCAGCAACAGGGAGAACTATGGCTACACCTTC

D: .
V: TRBV27
size: .
J: TRBJ1-4
CDR3: CASRYRDEKLFF
DNA: TGTGCCAGCAGGTACAGGGATGAAAAACTGTTTTTT

D: .
V: TRBV5-1
size: .
J: TRBJ2-3
CDR3: CASSLVSGTDTQYF
DNA: TGCGCCAGCAGCTTGGTTTCTGGCACAGATACGCAGTATTTT

D: TRBD1
V: TRBV2
size: .
J: TRBJ2-5
CDR3: CASSAARGLGETQYF
DNA: TGTGCCAGCAGTGCCGCCAGGGGGCTCGGAGAGACCCAGTACTTC